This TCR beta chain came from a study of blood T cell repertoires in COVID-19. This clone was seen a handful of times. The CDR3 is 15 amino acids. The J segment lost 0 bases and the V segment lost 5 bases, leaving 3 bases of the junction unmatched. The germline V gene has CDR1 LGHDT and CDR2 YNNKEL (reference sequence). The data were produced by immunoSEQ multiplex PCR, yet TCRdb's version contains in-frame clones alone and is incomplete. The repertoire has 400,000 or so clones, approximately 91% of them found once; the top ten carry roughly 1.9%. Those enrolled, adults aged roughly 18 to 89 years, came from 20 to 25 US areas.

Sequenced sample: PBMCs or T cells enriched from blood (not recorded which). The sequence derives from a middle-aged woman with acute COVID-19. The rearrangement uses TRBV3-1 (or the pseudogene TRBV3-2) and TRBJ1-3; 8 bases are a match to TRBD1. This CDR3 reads CASSDRGRSGNTIYF. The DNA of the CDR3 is TGTGCCAGCAGCGACAGGGGCCGCTCTGGAAACACCATATATTTT.